This T cell receptor (beta chain) was recorded in a study of shared clonotypes between healthy human individuals. For the study at large: The cohort comprised a couple of women and a few men. Their ages spanned 18 to 49 years.

General study findings and limits: Sequencing depth was expected to affect clonotype sharing among donors.

About this clone: Its target is not known.

This CDR3 comprises 17 residues. Deletions cut 4 bases from V and 4 bases from J, with 20 bases between. The germline CDR1 and CDR2 sequences are SGHVS and FNYEAQ. Positively selected for CCR7, the CD45RO-negative cells used as naive CD8 cells excluded terminally differentiated effector memory CD45RA+ cells. Sequenced by immunoSEQ multiplex PCR; TCRdb stores in-frame clones only, minus some. The table shows over 2,000,000 clones, with about 93% occurring only once. The chain uses TRBV7-6 and TRBJ2-1, with D possibly being TRBD1 or TRBD2 (7 bases each). The material sequenced was naive CD8+ T cells from PBMCs. This receptor was taken from a man aged 18 to 30 in good health. Some clones in this sample may be carry-over from other donors' samples. The CDR3 spells CASSSRGEGATYNEQFF. The CDR3 region has the DNA TGTGCCAGCAGCTCCCGGGGGGAGGGGGCAACATACAATGAGCAGTTCTTC. The whole variable domain, remainder taken from reference TRBV7-6 and TRBJ2-1, is GAGVSQSPRYKVTKRGQDVALRCDPISGHVSLYWYRQALGQGPEFLTYFNYEAQQDKSGLPNDRFSAERPEGSISTLTIQRTEQRDSAMYRCASSSRGEGATYNEQFFGPGTRLTVL.